This is a list of T cell receptor beta chains from one sample in a study of human T cells and chemical hapten exposure. TCRdb analysed the RACE reads with MiXCR anew, one entry per CDR3 protein. The sample lists some 57,000 distinct CDR3 sequences; around 9.5% were seen once. The material sequenced was whole blood, taken in connection with sensitization to the hapten diphenylcyclopropenone (DPC). The receptors originated from a woman aged 45-60 years with alopecia areata. Some clones in this sample may be carry-over from other donors' samples. CDR3s leave out the opening cysteine and the closing phenylalanine or tryptophan. D genes are given only for firm matches.

j_call v_call d_call cdr3_aa
TRBJ2-2 TRBV5-1 . ASSLEAGELF
TRBJ2-7 TRBV6-2/TRBV6-3 . ASNLQLTYEQY
TRBJ2-1 TRBV2 TRBD2 ASTSLVASGYNEQF
TRBJ2-7 TRBV5-1 TRBD2 ASRPTSGSHEQY
TRBJ2-1 TRBV28 . ASRRGYLENEQF
TRBJ2-2 TRBV6-2/TRBV6-3 . ASSRGRASTGELF
TRBJ2-4 TRBV28 TRBD1 ASTSLRGPVAKNIQY
TRBJ1-6 TRBV10-3 . AISEQGSSYNSPLH
TRBJ2-7 TRBV29-1 . SVEGQGYEQY
TRBJ1-1 TRBV18 TRBD1 ASSPWTGENTEAF
TRBJ1-1 TRBV5-1 TRBD1 ASSWGTVQNTEAF
TRBJ1-5 TRBV28 . ASSRTQSNQPQH
TRBJ2-3 TRBV20-1 TRBD2 SARTIGVRGGTDTQY
TRBJ2-1 TRBV11-3 TRBD1 ASSLEGQGHNEQF
TRBJ1-3 TRBV28 . ASSLLAASGNTIY
TRBJ1-6 TRBV7-2 . ASSSLFGTSNSPLH
TRBJ1-5 TRBV28 . ASSLKGLLNQPQH
TRBJ1-4 TRBV24-1 . ATSGAANEKLF
TRBJ1-2 TRBV28 . GAGEYGYT
TRBJ2-7 TRBV11-2 TRBD2 ASSPREGEQY
TRBJ1-5 TRBV28 . ATKMALNQPQH
TRBJ1-1 TRBV18 . ASSYRDILNTEAF
TRBJ2-3 TRBV28 TRBD2 ASSLAGGPSDTQY
TRBJ2-1 TRBV12-3/TRBV12-4 . ASSFGNANEQF
TRBJ2-5 TRBV10-3 . AISEVQGLGPETQY
TRBJ1-4 TRBV6-5 . ASSDRTGTNEKLF
TRBJ1-4 TRBV5-5 . ASSLAVSEKLF
TRBJ2-3 TRBV24-1 TRBD2 ATRAGLAGERTDTQY
TRBJ2-5 TRBV5-1 . ASSLSVQETQY
TRBJ1-2 TRBV20-1 . SAPPGSEGYGYT
TRBJ2-7 TRBV6-5 . ATSRDSSGEQY
TRBJ2-7 TRBV6-2/TRBV6-3 . ASRVVDVWAYEQY
TRBJ2-3 TRBV29-1 . SVGERTNTQY
TRBJ1-1 TRBV29-1 TRBD1 SVAGEGAPRGEAF